This T cell receptor (beta chain) was recorded in a study of shared T cell receptors in the human thymus. The germline V and J ends were trimmed by 1 base and 4 bases, with 12 bases remaining between them. Germline assignment: CDR1 SGHVT and CDR2 SQSDAQ. This CDR3 contains 15 residues. The table came from immunoSEQ multiplex PCR; TCRdb's copy has only in-frame clones and leaves some out. The data contain roughly 700,000 clones, roughly 90% of them singletons. These data were also reused for a study on human thymus T cells. That publication notes: Resections from corrective heart surgery supplied the thymus tissue. Thymic and blood repertoires appeared to show biased V and J gene usage. Related research has reported that thymic repertoires overlap highly among unrelated individuals.

This chain links TRBV7-4 with TRBJ2-3; D may be TRBD1 (5 bases). Sequencing input: thymocytes. The TCR comes from a boy under two years old with a congenital heart defect. CDR3 amino acids: CASSLGAGQADTQYF. As DNA, the CDR3 is TGTGCCAGCAGCTTAGGGGCAGGGCAGGCAGATACGCAGTATTTT.